This T cell receptor beta chain stems from a study of blood T cell repertoires in COVID-19 (TCRdb year 2020). In terms of the full investigation: The collaborator samples originated in the United States, Italy and Spain and spanned the acute and convalescent phases of COVID-19. The prospective study material was composed of cDNA or gDNA derived from T cells, B-cell-depleted T cells, or PBMCs. The dataset comprised deeply sampled blood TCRbeta repertoires from subjects exposed to, actively infected with, or recovered from COVID-19. The repertoires were released in a freely available public database meant as a resource for research on the immune response to SARS-CoV-2. The samples were drawn from the first 160 participants of the ongoing ImmuneRACE study and from some 1,300 subjects provided by 6 global collaborators. The sample metadata nearly always contained a de-identified subject ID, COVID-19 status, age in years and sex. HLA class I and class II types, where available, came from metadata supplied by the sample provider rather than from assay-based typing. Results the study describes overall, beyond this receptor: Clinical and demographic metadata were provided uncurated, with the amount varying by source and participant.

The immunoSEQ Assay, a bias-controlled multiplex PCR, was used to amplify TCRbeta CDR3 regions from genomic DNA. In the authors' own workflow: Nucleated cell counts per sample were estimated from amplification of reference gene primers within the assay. To quantify the absolute abundance of each unique TCRbeta CDR3 rearrangement, sequence reads were collapsed and filtered. For each sample, productive Simpson clonality was calculated by taking the square root of Simpson's diversity index across productive rearrangements. Held by TCRdb, this immuneACCESS table contains in-frame sequences only and omits some clones. Under half of the omission traces to an unresolved V gene where checked; the cause of the rest is unknown. V, J and clone size derive from that table, while D and trimming were established from the DNA sequence. The sample contains approximately 390,000 clones, approximately 90% of them found a single time. The ten largest make up approximately 9.3% of the sample.

Remarks on this clone: This clone's antigen is unknown. Per-base quality was not reported, and no clone a single base away is much larger than it. At the DNA level, this CDR3 is encoded by other sequences in the same sample as well.

Enrolling through a virtual design, the prospective study's participants ranged in age from roughly 18 to 95 years and lived across 20 to 30 United States geographic areas. Cohort assignment in the prospective study relied on participant-reported clinical history from a screening survey and a study questionnaire. For ImmuneRACE Cohort 3, a participant was defined as recovered based on two consecutive negative NP/OP PCR tests, clearance by a healthcare professional, or resolution of symptoms. Mobile phlebotomists in the prospective study collected whole blood, serum and a nasopharyngeal or oropharyngeal swab from every participant. Participants in the prospective study had the option to provide additional blood draws and questionnaires over an approximately 2-month period. Blood samples from the prospective study were shipped frozen or at room temperature prior to DNA extraction. The CDR3 has 13 amino acids, counting the end cysteine and phenylalanine. The retained sequence is limited to the CDR3, 39 bases, with the frame set at the first base. Trimming accounts for 6 bases at V and 0 bases at J, while the number of junction bases matched to no gene is 0. Sequences MNHEY (CDR1) and SMNVEV (CDR2) are obtained from the germline V gene (reference sequence).

Recombination connected TRBV27 to TRBJ2-7; the central 9 bases match TRBD1. The sample comprised PBMCs or T cells enriched from blood (not recorded which). The receptor's source is a woman in her fifties or sixties who had recovered from COVID-19. The bases are TGTGCCAGCAGGGACAGGGGCTCCTACGAGCAGTACTTC. Its coded protein is CASRDRGSYEQYF.